These 5 T cell receptor beta chains originate from one sample sequenced in a study of PD-L1 blockade in urothelial cancer (dated 2017 in TCRdb). Libraries were constructed by the immunoSEQ multiplex PCR assay. This is the immuneACCESS table as TCRdb keeps it, with only in-frame sequences that have V and J called. A part of the clones is gone; compared with another copy, unresolved V genes explain less than half, and the rest is unexplained. The sample has around 56,000 clones on record, about 86% of them singletons. The ten largest clones add up to under 3.5% of the sample. This sample comprised PBMCs, obtained around atezolizumab (anti-PD-L1) treatment. These receptors were collected from a man over 45 with urothelial cancer.

V is TRBV7-9 and J is TRBJ2-1, with D uncertain. CDR1 is SEHNR and CDR2 is FQNEAQ in the germline V gene (reference sequence). The germline V and J ends were trimmed by 5 bases and 8 bases, with 10 bases remaining between them. The CDR3 sequence is 12 residues long. The CDR3 bases are TGTGCCAGCAGCCTAGAGAGCTATGAGCAGTTCTTC. It translates to CASSLESYEQFF.

V usage is TRBV12-5 and J usage is TRBJ2-2; 9 bases match TRBD2. This CDR3 contains 20 residues. Germline V gene sequence: CDR1 LGHNT, CDR2 FRNRAP. The junction had 14 bases not matched to a gene; V was cut back by 2 bases and J by 1 base. CDR3 DNA sequence: TGTGCTAGTGGTTTGTCTAGCGGGAAGGATAAGATTAAGAACACCGGGGAGCTGTTTTTT. Translation gives CASGLSSGKDKIKNTGELFF. Together with reference TRBV12-5 and TRBJ2-2, the CDR3 gives the full variable domain: DARVTQTPRHKVTEMGQEVTMRCQPILGHNTVFWYRQTMMQGLELLAYFRNRAPLDDSGMPKDRFSAEMPDATLATLKIQPSEPRDSAVYFCASGLSSGKDKIKNTGELFFGEGSRLTVL.

V gene TRBV2 combines with J gene TRBJ2-1; TRBD2 agrees at 9 bases. Losses at the gene ends were 4 bases for V and 5 bases for J; bases not matched to a gene: 6. The CDR3 covers 15 residues. The germline gives CDR1 SNHLY, CDR2 FYNNEI. This CDR3 is CASSVPSGTDNEQFF. The CDR3 nucleotides read TGTGCCAGCAGTGTTCCTAGCGGGACAGACAATGAGCAGTTCTTC.

This chain uses TRBV29-1 with TRBJ1-1; 7 bases fit TRBD1. The CDR3 sequence is 13 residues long. CDR1 is SQVTM, CDR2 ANQGSEA, per germline. After removal of 4 bases from V and 0 bases from J, the junction contained 2 bases not matched to a gene. The CDR3 sequence is CSVGDSLNTEAFF. The DNA for the CDR3 is TGCAGCGTTGGGGACAGCTTGAACACTGAAGCTTTCTTT.

This sequence joins TRBV29-1 and TRBJ1-2; a weak D match, TRBD1 (6 bases). The CDR3 loop spans 12 amino acids. Trimming took 5 bases from V and 7 from J, leaving 14 bases between them. The germline CDR1 and CDR2 sequences are SQVTM and ANQGSEA. The CDR3 sequence is CSVRAGVSGYTF. CDR3 nucleotides: TGCAGCGTTCGGGCAGGGGTATCTGGCTACACCTTC. The whole variable domain, remainder taken from reference TRBV29-1 and TRBJ1-2, is SAVISQKPSRDICQRGTSLTIQCQVDSQVTMMFWYRQQPGQSLTLIATANQGSEATYESGFVIDKFPISRPNLTFSTLTVSNMSPEDSSIYLCSVRAGVSGYTFGSGTRLTVV.